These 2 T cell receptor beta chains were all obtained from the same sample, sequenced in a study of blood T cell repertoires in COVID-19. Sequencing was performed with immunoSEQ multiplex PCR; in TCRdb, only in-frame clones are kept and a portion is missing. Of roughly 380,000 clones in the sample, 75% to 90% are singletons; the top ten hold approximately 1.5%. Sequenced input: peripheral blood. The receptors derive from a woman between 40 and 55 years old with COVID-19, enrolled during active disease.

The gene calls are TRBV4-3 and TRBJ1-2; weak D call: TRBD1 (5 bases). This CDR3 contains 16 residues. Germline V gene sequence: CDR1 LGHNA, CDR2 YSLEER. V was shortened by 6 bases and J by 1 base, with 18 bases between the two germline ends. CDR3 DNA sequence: TGCGCCAGCAGACACCAAGCGGGGGGGGTTAACTATGGCTACACCTTC. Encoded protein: CASRHQAGGVNYGYTF.

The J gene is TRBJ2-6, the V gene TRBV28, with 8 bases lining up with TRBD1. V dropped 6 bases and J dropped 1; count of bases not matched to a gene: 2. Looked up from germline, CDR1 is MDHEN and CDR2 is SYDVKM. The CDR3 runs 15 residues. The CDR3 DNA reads TGTGCCAGCAGACGGACAGGGTCTGGGGCCAACGTCCTGACTTTC. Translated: CASRRTGSGANVLTF.